These 20 T cell receptor beta chains were sequenced from one sample in a study of CD8 T cells in acute hepatitis C reinfection. The assay was immunoSEQ multiplex PCR, and TCRdb's table has in-frame clones only and misses some. The repertoire holds 30,000 to 45,000 clones, 80% to 90% seen once, with about a tenth in the top ten. The time point here: naive CD8 control sorted from an acute-time-point sample. The sample consisted of naive CD8+ T cells from PBMCs. The origin of the receptors is a woman aged 18-29 years who spontaneously cleared hepatitis C infection.

The J gene is TRBJ1-1, the V gene TRBV27; unclear D gene. V shed 5 bases and J shed 2 bases, with 12 bases lying between them. The CDR3 loop spans 14 amino acids. The V gene's germline CDR1 is MNHEY and CDR2 SMNVEV (reference sequence). This CDR3 reads CASSPREGNTEAFF. The DNA for the CDR3 is TGTGCCAGCAGTCCGAGGGAAGGAAACACTGAAGCTTTCTTT.

The CDR3 spells CASSGTSGSNEQFF. CDR3 sequence (DNA): TGTGCCAGCAGCGGGACTAGCGGGAGTAATGAGCAGTTCTTC. V and J are TRBV6-5 and TRBJ2-1, with 14 bases aligning to TRBD2. The length of the CDR3 is 14 residues. The junction had 2 bases not matched to a gene; V was cut back by 6 bases and J by 7 bases. The germline gives CDR1 MNHEY, CDR2 SVGAGI.

This clone was recorded only once. The chain uses TRBV7-3 and TRBJ2-1; weak D call: TRBD2 (6 bases). CDR1 and CDR2 (germline): SGHTA, FQGTGA. With 6 bases removed from V and 1 base from J, the gap between germline ends came to 13 bases. The CDR3 has 15 amino acids. This CDR3 is CASSSLGGSYNEQFF. The CDR3 nucleotides are TGTGCCAGCAGTTCCCTCGGGGGATCCTACAATGAGCAGTTCTTC.

This chain joins TRBV6-1 and TRBJ1-3, with 7 nucleotides matching TRBD1. Germline-derived CDR1 and CDR2 are MNHNS and SASEGT. CDR3 size: 14 residues. After removal of 5 bases from V and 7 bases from J, the junction contained 8 bases not matched to a gene. The CDR3 nucleotides are TGTGCCAGCAGTACGACAGGGAGCCGGAACACCATATATTTT. Translating gives CASSTTGSRNTIYF.

The rearrangement links TRBV27 to TRBJ1-5; D not resolved. Trimming shortened V by 3 bases and J by 7 bases, and 13 bases separated the two germline ends. Germline V gives CDR1 MNHEY, CDR2 SMNVEV (reference sequence). The CDR3 spans 14 residues. The CDR3 nucleotides read TGTGCCAGCAGTTTGAGGTGGAGTAAACAGCCCCAGCATTTT. Translating gives CASSLRWSKQPQHF.

The genes are TRBV19 and TRBJ2-7, with 7 bases matching TRBD1. V shed 7 bases, J shed 5 bases, and the junction held 11 bases outside the gene matches. Germline lookup yields CDR1 LNHDA and CDR2 SQIVND (reference sequence). There are 14 residues in the CDR3. The CDR3 nucleotides read TGTGCCAGTAATCCATCGACAGGGAAGCACGAGCAGTACTTC. The encoded protein is CASNPSTGKHEQYF.

This clone was detected only once. The V call is TRBV15, the J call TRBJ1-2; tentative D call: TRBD1 (5 bases). This CDR3 comprises 14 residues. V was clipped by 6 bases and J by 8 bases, with 19 bases between them. The germline V gene has CDR1 LNHNV and CDR2 YYDKDF (reference sequence). The CDR3 spells CATRAGAVSFGYTF. The CDR3 region has the DNA TGTGCCACCAGAGCCGGGGCAGTTTCTTTCGGCTACACCTTC.

V usage is TRBV27 and J usage is TRBJ2-1, with TRBD2 matching 8 bases. V lost 6 bases and J lost 5; bases outside the gene matches: 9. This CDR3 has 15 amino acids. Per the germline V gene, CDR1 is MNHEY and CDR2 is SMNVEV (reference sequence). This CDR3 is CASSTLADLNNEQFF. CDR3 nucleotides: TGTGCCAGCAGCACACTAGCGGACCTAAACAATGAGCAGTTCTTC.

The genes are TRBV4-1 and TRBJ1-1; unclear D gene. V was pared by 1 base and J by 3 bases, with 6 bases between. Germline CDR1 MGHRA, CDR2 YSYEKL. CDR3 length: 13 residues. The CDR3 spells CASSQGQHTEAFF. The CDR3 coding sequence is TGCGCCAGCAGCCAAGGGCAGCACACTGAAGCTTTCTTT.

The V and J genes are TRBV9 and TRBJ2-5; possible D gene TRBD1, 6 bases. Matching the DNA end better, TRBJ2-7 makes the J call doubtful. The CDR3 totals 14 residues. CDR1 is SGDLS and CDR2 is YYNGEE in the germline V gene. The DNA of the CDR3 is TGTGCCAGCAGCCCCGGGACACTGATGGGCGAGCAGTACTTC. Translating it yields CASSPGTLMGEQYF.

The chain links TRBV5-1 to TRBJ2-7; D is ambiguous. Trimming took 2 bases from V and 0 from J, leaving 12 bases between them. This CDR3 spans 15 amino acids. Per the germline V gene, CDR1 is SGHRS and CDR2 is YFSETQ. DNA for the CDR3: TGCGCCAGCAGCTTCGGTTACGGGCGCTCCTACGAGCAGTACTTC. It encodes CASSFGYGRSYEQYF.

This clone was recorded a few times. The chain is built from TRBV20-1 and TRBJ1-1; D is unresolved. Trimming removed 6 bases at V and 0 bases at J, with 5 bases between. The CDR3 is made up of 11 amino acids. CDR1 and CDR2 from the germline V gene are DFQATT and SNEGSKA (reference sequence). CDR3 amino acids: CSAGLNTEAFF. The CDR3 DNA follows: TGCAGTGCCGGGCTGAACACTGAAGCTTTCTTT.

The chain couples TRBV19 to TRBJ1-2; TRBD1 might be the D (5 bases). The CDR3 consists of 12 residues. Trimming took 4 bases from V and 6 from J, leaving 9 bases between them. Germline V gives CDR1 LNHDA, CDR2 SQIVND (reference sequence). As DNA, the CDR3 is TGTGCCAGTAGTACGGGGCTGCATGGCTACACCTTC. It is translated as CASSTGLHGYTF. The variable domain in full, completed from reference TRBV19 and TRBJ1-2, reads DGGITQSPKYLFRKEGQNVTLSCEQNLNHDAMYWYRQDPGQGLRLIYYSQIVNDFQKGDIAEGYSVSREKKESFPLTVTSAQKNPTAFYLCASSTGLHGYTFGSGTRLTVV.

The rearrangement links TRBV7-8 to TRBJ2-6; D not resolved. V was clipped by 1 base and J by 3 bases, with 1 base between them. This CDR3 is 13 amino acids long. Germline CDR1 SGHVS, CDR2 FQNEAQ. The CDR3 reads CASSLGGANVLTF. The CDR3, as DNA: TGTGCCAGCAGCTTAGGTGGGGCCAACGTCCTGACTTTC.

The rearrangement joins TRBV7-9 to TRBJ2-7; 7 bases align to TRBD1. V lost 11 bases and J lost 6; bases outside the gene matches: 7. The CDR3 consists of 11 residues. CDR1 SEHNR and CDR2 FQNEAQ come from the germline V gene (reference sequence). CDR3 bases: TGTGCCGGCCAGACAGGGACCGAGCAGTACTTC. Translated, it gives CAGQTGTEQYF.

The chain joins TRBV13 to TRBJ2-7, with TRBD1 matching 8 bases. Trimming removed 3 bases from V and 5 bases from J; junction bases left unmatched: 9. There are 15 residues in the CDR3. In germline, CDR1 is PRHDT, CDR2 FYEKMQ (reference sequence). The CDR3 reads CASSFFLTGAHEQYF. In DNA, the CDR3 is TGTGCCAGCAGCTTCTTTCTGACAGGGGCCCACGAGCAGTACTTC.

The V call is TRBV19, the J call TRBJ2-4; D gene unclear. The CDR3 length is 12 residues. Germline loops: CDR1 LNHDA, CDR2 SQIVND (reference sequence). Trimming cost V 5 bases and J 8 bases, with 10 bases left between them. The CDR3 DNA sequence: TGTGCCAGTAGTCCCAGTTGGGACATTCAGTACTTC. This encodes CASSPSWDIQYF.

The rearrangement links TRBV7-2 to TRBJ2-7; 7 positions agree with TRBD1. The V gene's germline CDR1 is SGHTA and CDR2 FQGNSA. This CDR3 contains 14 residues. Trimming took 5 bases from V and 1 from J; bases not matched to a gene: 5. The CDR3 loop is CASSTAQGSYEQYF. The CDR3 nucleotides are TGTGCCAGCAGCACTGCACAGGGGTCCTACGAGCAGTACTTC.

The rearrangement links TRBV4-1 to TRBJ2-7; D possibly uses TRBD1 or TRBD2 (5 bases each). V shed 5 bases and J shed 0 bases, with 8 bases lying between them. The CDR3 extends over 13 amino acids. CDR1 MGHRA and CDR2 YSYEKL come from the germline V gene. The CDR3 DNA follows: TGCGCCAGCAGCACCGGGACCTCCTACGAGCAGTACTTC. It encodes CASSTGTSYEQYF.

This chain uses TRBV19 with TRBJ2-2; either TRBD1 or TRBD2 may supply D (6 bases each). The CDR3 covers 12 residues. V lost 7 bases and J lost 6, with 9 bases in between. CDR1 and CDR2 from the germline V gene are LNHDA and SQIVND (reference sequence). CDR3 amino acids: CASIRGAGELFF. The DNA for the CDR3 is TGTGCCAGTATAAGGGGGGCCGGGGAGCTGTTTTTT.